The TCR beta chain under discussion was sequenced for a study of control samples from healthy donors and cancer patients. The V gene end was trimmed by 4 bases and the J gene end by 8 bases; junction bases not matched to a gene: 6. This CDR3 region has 15 residues. Germline CDR1 reads SGHTS; CDR2 reads YDEGEE. TCRdb's copy holds only in-frame clones and misses some; the assay was immunoSEQ multiplex PCR. The data show tens of thousands of clones, with 79% seen just once and 20% to 25% held by the top ten. This clone was detected a few times. The chain uses TRBV5-8 and TRBJ1-6; the match to TRBD1 covers 10 bases. This TCR came from a man in his fifties or sixties with head and neck cancer. Sequenced: PBMCs. DNA for the CDR3: TGTGCCAGCAGCAGGGCCGGGACAGGGGATTCACCCCTCCACTTT. Amino acids: CASSRAGTGDSPLHF.